These 11 T cell receptor beta chains came from one sample sequenced in a study of blood T cells in healthy people across ages. Using a J-beta primer mix together with a sample-barcoded 5' primer, a second PCR was run for about 6 to 11 cycles. TCRdb fed the 5' RACE reads into MiXCR, producing one record per CDR3 protein. The repertoire holds about 1.5 million distinct CDR3 sequences, approximately 42% seen once, with about 4% in the top ten. The sample taken for sequencing was blood. The receptors come from a woman between 18 and 29 years old in good health.

This rearrangement joins TRBV20-1 to TRBJ1-2; no firm D call. Trimming cost V 1 base and J 4 bases, with 7 bases left between them. The CDR3 covers 12 residues. CDR1 is DFQATT and CDR2 is SNEGSKA in the germline V gene (reference sequence). The CDR3 DNA reads as TGCAGTGCTAGAGGGCACGCCTATGGCTACACCTTC. Protein: CSARGHAYGYTF.

V is TRBV27 and J is TRBJ1-2, with D unclear. There are 13 residues in the CDR3. From germline, CDR1 is MNHEY and CDR2 SMNVEV (reference sequence). V was shortened by 6 bases and J by 3 bases, with 11 bases between the two germline ends. Here the CDR3 reads CASRQIQDYGYTF. CDR3 nucleotide sequence: TGTGCCAGCAGGCAGATCCAGGACTATGGCTACACCTTC.

The chain has TRBV7-2 and TRBJ2-3, with D maybe TRBD1 (6 bases). The germline V gene encodes CDR1 SGHTA and CDR2 FQGNSA. There are 15 residues in the CDR3. Trimming left V 6 bases short and J 0 bases short, with 13 bases between. The DNA of the CDR3 is TGTGCCAGCAGTGTCCAGGGGCCTAGCACAGATACGCAGTATTTT. It is translated as CASSVQGPSTDTQYF.

This clonotype has just a few counts. The chain is built from TRBV11-1 and TRBJ2-7; unclear D gene. CDR1 is SGHAT and CDR2 is FQDESV in the germline V gene (reference sequence). The ends were cut back, 5 bases at V and 6 bases at J, with 17 bases in the middle. This CDR3 spans 14 amino acids. CDR3 residues: CASSVPGPAGEQYF. The CDR3 nucleotides are TGTGCCAGCAGCGTCCCGGGTCCTGCTGGCGAGCAGTACTTC.

The V gene is TRBV10-3, the J gene TRBJ1-6; TRBD1 is a possible D gene (6 bases). Germline V gene lookup returns CDR1 ENHRY and CDR2 SYGVKD. The CDR3 spans 15 residues. V lost 7 bases, J lost 12 bases, and 22 bases lay in between. The CDR3 DNA sequence: TGTGCCATCAAGGGGGGTGCGGGAAGGGGAGAACCCCTCCACTTT. Its translation is CAIKGGAGRGEPLHF.

This clonotype was counted between two and nine times. J is TRBJ2-5 and V is TRBV28, with TRBD1 identical over 9 bases. The DNA end lines up better with TRBJ2-7; the J call may be wrong. The length of the CDR3 is 15 residues. Germline-derived CDR1 and CDR2 are MDHEN and SYDVKM. CDR3: CASSIGGQGIYEQYF. DNA for the CDR3: TGTGCCAGCAGTATCGGGGGACAGGGCATCTACGAGCAGTACTTC.

The genes are TRBV28 and TRBJ2-5; 7 bases line up with TRBD1. The CDR3 has 16 residues. Per germline, CDR1 MDHEN and CDR2 SYDVKM. V shed 5 bases and J 2 bases; nucleotides not matched to a gene: 11. CDR3 DNA: TGTGCCAGCAGTCTACTCGAAGGGACAGTTCAAGAGACCCAGTACTTC. The encoded protein is CASSLLEGTVQETQYF.

This clonotype was seen only a few times. The genes are TRBV7-2 and TRBJ1-6, with a possible D match to TRBD1 (5 bases). This CDR3 is 16 amino acids long. CDR1 SGHTA and CDR2 FQGNSA come from the germline V gene. The V and J ends lost 2 bases and 10 bases respectively, with 18 bases between them. The CDR3 nucleotides read TGTGCCAGCAGCTTACAACAGGAAGTAGGTCGATCACCCCTCCACTTT. This sequence encodes CASSLQQEVGRSPLHF.

There are many counts of this clonotype. The rearrangement links TRBV4-1 to TRBJ1-5; no definite D call. This CDR3 is 14 amino acids long. Trimming shortened V by 0 bases and J by 4 bases, and 7 bases separated the two germline ends. The V gene's germline CDR1 is MGHRA and CDR2 YSYEKL. The CDR3 sequence: CASSQDPGNQPQHF. The CDR3 DNA reads TGCGCCAGCAGCCAAGACCCCGGGAATCAGCCCCAGCATTTT.

The chain combines TRBV7-9 with TRBJ2-1; TRBD2 agrees at 8 bases. Germline CDR1 reads SEHNR; CDR2 reads FQNEAQ (reference sequence). This CDR3 spans 14 amino acids. V trimming: 5 bases; J trimming: 7 bases; junction bases outside the gene matches: 7. CDR3 nucleotides: TGTGCCAGCAGCAAGACTAGCGCTAGTAATGAGCAGTTCTTC. This translates into CASSKTSASNEQFF.

This clonotype was observed once. The V gene is TRBV15, the J gene TRBJ2-2, with 7 bases that match TRBD1. Per germline, CDR1 LNHNV and CDR2 YYDKDF (reference sequence). V was pared by 0 bases and J by 1 base, with 8 bases of the junction left unmatched. There are 18 residues in the CDR3. DNA for the CDR3: TGTGCCACCAGCAGAGATATGTCCCGGACAGGGAACACCGGGGAGCTGTTTTTT. As protein: CATSRDMSRTGNTGELFF.